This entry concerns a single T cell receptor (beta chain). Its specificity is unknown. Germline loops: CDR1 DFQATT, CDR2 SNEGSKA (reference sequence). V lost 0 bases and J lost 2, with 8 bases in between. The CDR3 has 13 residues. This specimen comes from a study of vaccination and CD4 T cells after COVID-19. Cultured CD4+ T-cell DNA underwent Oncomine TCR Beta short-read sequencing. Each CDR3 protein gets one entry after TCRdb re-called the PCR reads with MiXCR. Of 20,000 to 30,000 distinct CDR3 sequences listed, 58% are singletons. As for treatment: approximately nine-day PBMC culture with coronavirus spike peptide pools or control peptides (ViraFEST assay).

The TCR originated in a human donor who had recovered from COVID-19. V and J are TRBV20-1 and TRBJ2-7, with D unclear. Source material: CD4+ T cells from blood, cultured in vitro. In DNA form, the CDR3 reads TGCAGTGCTAGAGATTACGAAACCTACGAGCAGTACTTC. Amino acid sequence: CSARDYETYEQYF.